The clone carrying this T cell receptor beta chain was observed once. PCR amplification relied on 60 Vbeta primers (plus 13 Jbeta primers). TCRdb's copy holds only in-frame clones and misses some; the assay was immunoSEQ multiplex PCR. The sample contains under 150,000 clones, 72% of which appear only once. Germline V gene lookup returns CDR1 SQVTM and CDR2 ANQGSEA. V was shortened by 5 bases and J by 2 bases, with 10 bases between the two germline ends. The CDR3 sequence is 12 residues long. The sample originates from a study of cytomegalovirus exposure and HLA in healthy donors. In the study overall: Earlier, approximately 110 million unique TCR beta sequences were recovered from around 180 million T cells by an analysis. Some 85 million unique TCRs, all from HLA-typed donors, were included in an early release of the data.

V is TRBV29-1 and J is TRBJ2-7; maybe TRBD1 (6 bases). Material for sequencing was PBMCs. The receptor's source is a man in his forties in good health and CMV-seronegative. In nucleotides, the CDR3 is TGCAGCGTTAGGGACATAACCTACGAGCAGTACTTC. This sequence encodes CSVRDITYEQYF.